The 27 T cell receptor beta chains in this list originate from one sample, sequenced in a study of T cell repertoires in cytomegalovirus infection. These receptors are not linked to any known antigen. TCRdb re-analysed the reads in MiXCR, keeping a single row per CDR3 protein. The top ten clones hold roughly 50% of a sample with some 590,000 distinct CDR3 sequences, approximately 40% of them seen once. This specimen consisted of cultured PBMCs, obtained from culture after CMV antigen stimulation. The receptors stem from a human donor in good health (CMV status not recorded). Some clones in this sample may be carry-over from other donors' samples.

The chain is built from TRBV2 and TRBJ2-3; no clear D gene. The CDR3 is 14 residues long. The germline V and J ends were trimmed by 8 bases and 1 base, with 13 bases remaining between them. The V gene's germline CDR1 is SNHLY and CDR2 FYNNEI. As DNA, the CDR3 is TGTGCCAGCCCCCCCAGTATTGGCACAGATACGCAGTATTTT. This gives the protein CASPPSIGTDTQYF.

This clonotype was recorded only once. The rearrangement uses TRBV20-1 and TRBJ2-2, with D possibly TRBD1 on 6 matching bases. The germline V gene has CDR1 DFQATT and CDR2 SNEGSKA (reference sequence). The V end lost 5 bases, the J end lost 4 bases, and 14 bases lay between the germline ends. CDR3 length: 14 amino acids. CDR3 loop: CSAGDNSGTGELFF. In DNA form, the CDR3 reads TGCAGTGCTGGGGACAACTCCGGCACCGGGGAGCTGTTTTTT.

This clonotype was counted at least ten times. The chain links TRBV7-2 to TRBJ1-1; 8 bases align to TRBD1. CDR1 and CDR2 from the germline V gene are SGHTA and FQGNSA. J lost 4 bases, V lost 4 bases, and 2 bases had no gene match. The CDR3 is made up of 13 amino acids. In nucleotides, the CDR3 is TGTGCCAGCAGCTCCGGACAGGGCACTGAAGCTTTCTTT. It translates to CASSSGQGTEAFF.

The CDR3 spells CASSLRMTGQPQHF. CDR3 bases: TGTGCCAGCAGTCTTCGGATGACCGGGCAGCCCCAGCATTTT. The chain links TRBV12-3 or TRBV12-4 to TRBJ1-5; D call uncertain. This CDR3 comprises 14 residues. V was pared by 5 bases and J by 7 bases, with 15 bases between.

This clonotype was recorded a few times. This chain uses TRBV5-6 with TRBJ2-3, with D possibly matching TRBD2 (6 bases). Trimming removed 1 base from V and 2 bases from J, with 23 bases in between. The length of the CDR3 is 19 residues. The V gene's germline CDR1 is SGHDT and CDR2 YYEEEE. The CDR3 spells CASSLIFGGDYYSTDTQYF. Here the CDR3 DNA reads TGTGCCAGCAGCTTGATTTTCGGCGGGGATTACTATTCCACAGATACGCAGTATTTT.

The chain couples TRBV19 to TRBJ2-2; no definite D call. V gave up 8 bases and J gave up 0 bases, with 7 bases separating them. Per the germline V gene, CDR1 is LNHDA and CDR2 is SQIVND (reference sequence). This CDR3 is 13 amino acids long. As DNA, the CDR3 is TGTGCCAGTGCCGGTCCGAACACCGGGGAGCTGTTTTTT. Translating it yields CASAGPNTGELFF.

The V call is TRBV12-3 or TRBV12-4, the J call TRBJ1-1; D gene unclear. Trimming removed 5 bases at V and 6 bases at J, with 19 bases between. The CDR3 has 15 residues. The CDR3, as DNA: TGTGCCAGCAGTGCCCCAAATCGAGGGAGCCCTGAAGCTTTCTTT. Encoded protein: CASSAPNRGSPEAFF.

This clonotype has just a few counts. This chain uses TRBV12-3 or TRBV12-4 with TRBJ2-7; D ambiguous. The CDR3 runs 11 residues. Trimming left V 3 bases short and J 6 bases short, with 6 bases between. CDR3 in DNA: TGTGCCAGCAGTTTTATGTCCGAGCAGTACTTC. This translates into CASSFMSEQYF.

Only a few counts were recorded for this clonotype. The rearrangement links TRBV27 to TRBJ2-2; no firm D call. CDR1 and CDR2 from the germline V gene are MNHEY and SMNVEV (reference sequence). V lost 0 bases and J lost 1, with 21 bases in between. This CDR3 is 20 amino acids long. The CDR3 DNA reads as TGTGCCAGCAGTTTATCTGAAAGACTCTCTCCCCTATTGAACACCGGGGAGCTGTTTTTT. It is translated as CASSLSERLSPLLNTGELFF.

The chain links TRBV9 to TRBJ2-5; tentatively, D is TRBD2 (6 bases). This CDR3 spans 16 amino acids. V lost 0 bases and J 2 bases, leaving 14 bases between the germline ends. CDR1 and CDR2 from the germline V gene are SGDLS and YYNGEE. DNA for the CDR3: TGTGCCAGCAGCGTAGGAGTGGGAGGACGTCAAGAGACCCAGTACTTC. This sequence encodes CASSVGVGGRQETQYF. Looking up the rest from reference TRBV9 and TRBJ2-5 gives the full variable domain: DSGVTQTPKHLITATGQRVTLRCSPRSGDLSVYWYQQSLDQGLQFLIQYYNGEERAKGNILERFSAQQFPDLHSELNLSSLELGDSALYFCASSVGVGGRQETQYFGPGTRLLVL.

The rearrangement links TRBV4-3 to TRBJ2-5, with 7 bases fitting TRBD2. The junction had 9 bases not matched to a gene; V was cut back by 3 bases and J by 2 bases. The germline V gene encodes CDR1 LGHNA and CDR2 YSLEER. CDR3 length: 16 residues. The chain's CDR3 is CASSHPRLAPQETQYF. CDR3 DNA sequence: TGCGCCAGCAGCCACCCCAGACTAGCTCCACAAGAGACCCAGTACTTC.

This clonotype was seen a handful of times. The chain links TRBV20-1 to TRBJ2-2, with 9 positions matching TRBD1. This CDR3 has 17 amino acids. V lost 0 bases to trimming and J lost 1 base; unmatched junction nucleotides: 6. Per germline, CDR1 DFQATT and CDR2 SNEGSKA (reference sequence). The CDR3, as DNA: TGCAGTGCTAGAGACGAGGGGGGACAGGGGAACACCGGGGAGCTGTTTTTT. Its translation is CSARDEGGQGNTGELFF.

This chain connects TRBV7-2 to TRBJ2-5; no clear D gene. Germline CDR1 and CDR2: SGHTA and FQGNSA. Trimming cost V 8 bases and J 2 bases, with 9 bases left between them. This CDR3 has 12 residues. CDR3 nucleotide sequence: TGTGCCAGCGGGAAGGGTCAAGAGACCCAGTACTTC. Translated: CASGKGQETQYF.

The chain links TRBV3-1 to TRBJ1-6; the D gene is possibly TRBD1 (6 bases). Trimming stripped 0 bases from V and 9 bases from J, with 9 bases between. The CDR3 extends over 14 amino acids. Germline CDR1 reads LGHDT; CDR2 reads YNNKEL (reference sequence). The CDR3 DNA reads TGTGCCAGCAGCCAAGACAGGGGTCCTTCACCCCTCCACTTT. Translating it yields CASSQDRGPSPLHF.

The genes are TRBV11-2 and TRBJ1-5; D unresolved. Germline V gene sequence: CDR1 SGHAT, CDR2 FQNNGV. V dropped 0 bases and J dropped 3 bases, with 3 bases sitting between them. This CDR3 comprises 13 residues. DNA for the CDR3: TGTGCCAGCAGCTTAGAACTCAATCAGCCCCAGCATTTT. This encodes CASSLELNQPQHF.

The chain recombines TRBV28 with TRBJ2-3, with 9 bases aligning to TRBD1. The junction had 10 bases not matched to a gene; V was cut back by 8 bases and J by 4 bases. The CDR3 totals 15 residues. From germline, CDR1 is MDHEN and CDR2 SYDVKM. DNA for the CDR3: TGTGCCAGCCTTACCGGGACAGGGATCCCAGATACGCAGTATTTT. The encoded protein is CASLTGTGIPDTQYF.

The J gene is TRBJ2-7, the V gene TRBV7-8; D gene unclear. Germline CDR1 SGHVS, CDR2 FQNEAQ. Trimming pared 1 base from V and 4 bases from J, leaving 8 bases between. This CDR3 region has 13 residues. The CDR3 coding sequence is TGTGCCAGCAGCTTAGATGGCAGATACGAGCAGTACTTC. It codes for CASSLDGRYEQYF.

The rearrangement joins TRBV11-3 to TRBJ2-1, with 9 bases lining up with TRBD2. The ends lost 5 bases at V and 3 bases at J; junction bases unmatched: 8. Germline V gene lookup returns CDR1 SGHNT and CDR2 YENEEA. CDR3 length: 16 residues. For the CDR3, the DNA is TGTGCCAGCAGCCCCCGAACTAGCGGGTACTACAATGAGCAGTTCTTC. Translated: CASSPRTSGYYNEQFF.

Many counts were recorded for this clonotype. The rearrangement joins TRBV7-2 to TRBJ2-7; 12 nucleotides line up with TRBD2. The CDR3 contains 14 residues. The trim removed 4 bases at V and 3 bases at J, leaving 1 base unmatched. The V gene's germline CDR1 is SGHTA and CDR2 FQGNSA. The CDR3 DNA is TGTGCCAGCAGCTCGGGACTAGCGGGCTACGAGCAGTACTTC. Residues: CASSSGLAGYEQYF.

The V and J genes are TRBV7-8 and TRBJ2-2; D remains unclear. CDR1 is SGHVS, CDR2 FQNEAQ, per germline. The V and J ends lost 3 bases and 7 bases respectively, with 9 bases between them. CDR3 length equals 13 residues. CDR3: CASSLQVIGELFF. CDR3 DNA sequence: TGTGCCAGCAGCTTGCAGGTGATCGGGGAGCTGTTTTTT. Supplemented by reference TRBV7-8 and TRBJ2-2, the full variable domain reads GAGVSQSPRYKVAKRGQDVALRCDPISGHVSLFWYQQALGQGPEFLTYFQNEAQLDKSGLPSDRFFAERPEGSVSTLKIQRTQQEDSAVYLCASSLQVIGELFFGEGSRLTVL.

With respect to this clonotype: Compared with germline, one end of the junction differs, possibly owing to a read error. The chain recombines TRBV5-3 with TRBJ2-1; D might be TRBD1 (5 bases). TRBV5-3 is identified as an open reading frame with a role that is uncertain. The CDR3 contains 15 residues. The CDR3 loop reads CASSPTVSSHNEQFF. Here the CDR3 DNA reads TGTGCCAGCAGCCCGACAGTGAGCTCCCACAATGAGCAGTTCTTC.

J is TRBJ1-5 and V is TRBV5-4, with 7 bases lining up with TRBD1. The V and J ends lost 4 bases and 6 bases, in that order; junction bases with no gene match: 4. The CDR3 is 13 amino acids. The germline V gene encodes CDR1 SGHNT and CDR2 YYREEE (reference sequence). The CDR3 reads CASSEGGVQPQHF. The CDR3, as DNA: TGTGCCAGCAGCGAAGGGGGCGTTCAGCCCCAGCATTTT.

The chain employs TRBV7-8 and TRBJ1-4; D uncertain. V shed 2 bases and J shed 5 bases, with 6 bases lying between them. The CDR3 consists of 13 residues. Germline V gene data show CDR1 as SGHVS and CDR2 as FQNEAQ. The CDR3 loop is CASSLWGNEKLFF. The CDR3 bases are TGTGCCAGCAGCTTATGGGGAAATGAAAAACTGTTTTTT.

This sequence joins TRBV11-1 and TRBJ2-1; D remains ambiguous. Germline V gives CDR1 SGHAT, CDR2 FQDESV (reference sequence). V was cut by 4 bases and J by 9 bases, with 7 bases left in between. The CDR3 covers 11 residues. Written as DNA, the CDR3 is TGTGCCAGCAGCTCTAGGTCTGAGCAGTTCTTC. Its translation: CASSSRSEQFF. The full variable domain, in which reference TRBV11-1 and TRBJ2-1 provide the parts outside the CDR3, is EAEVAQSPRYKITEKSQAVAFWCDPISGHATLYWYRQILGQGPELLVQFQDESVVDDSQLPKDRFSAERLKGVDSTLKIQPAELGDSAMYLCASSSRSEQFFGPGTRLTVL.

V is TRBV10-3 and J is TRBJ2-3; 14 bases are shared with TRBD2. Trimming at V came to 7 bases and at J to 1 base, leaving 4 bases not matched to a gene. The CDR3 loop spans 16 amino acids. Germline assignment: CDR1 ENHRY and CDR2 SYGVKD. The CDR3, as DNA: TGTGCCATCACCCAGACTAGCGGGGGGGGCACAGATACGCAGTATTTT. Its protein is CAITQTSGGGTDTQYF.

The chain has TRBV4-1 and TRBJ2-1; D is unclear. The CDR3 extends over 11 amino acids. Looked up from germline, CDR1 is MGHRA and CDR2 is YSYEKL. The V and J ends lost 0 bases and 11 bases respectively, with 5 bases between them. The CDR3 DNA reads as TGCGCCAGCAGCCAAGATCGCCAGCAGTTCTTC. It specifies CASSQDRQQFF.

V gene TRBV20-1 combines with J gene TRBJ1-3; no definite D call. Germline CDR1 reads DFQATT; CDR2 reads SNEGSKA (reference sequence). This CDR3 spans 13 amino acids. V was trimmed by 6 bases and J by 2 bases, leaving 11 bases between them. CDR3 DNA: TGCAGTGCAGTGGTACAGCCTGGAAACACCATATATTTT. Translated: CSAVVQPGNTIYF.